This TCR beta chain was sequenced for a study of blood T cells in healthy people across ages. Primed by a sample-barcoded 5' primer and a J-beta primer mix, a second PCR proceeded for about 6 to 11 cycles. TCRdb itself ran the 5' RACE reads through MiXCR, one entry per CDR3 protein. The top ten clones hold roughly 34% of a sample with hundreds of thousands of distinct CDR3 sequences, around 45% of them seen once. Germline CDR1 and CDR2: SGHTA and FQGNSA. The CDR3 totals 14 residues. The V end was cut by 1 base, the J end by 5 bases, with 12 bases between. What was sequenced was blood. The genes are TRBV7-2 and TRBJ2-7; no definite D call. The origin of this receptor is a woman aged 60-70 years in good health. CDR3 loop: CASSLVPGYDEQYF. The DNA for the CDR3 is TGTGCCAGCAGCTTAGTTCCCGGGTACGACGAGCAGTACTTC.